What follows are 4 T cell receptor beta chains derived from one specimen sequenced in a study of blood T cell repertoires in COVID-19. Measured with immunoSEQ multiplex PCR; TCRdb has only the in-frame clones, and not every one. The sample shows about 150,000 clones, around 83% of them seen only once. Sequencing was done on a sample of peripheral blood. These receptors all come from a woman aged 55-75 years with COVID-19, enrolled during active disease.

This sequence joins TRBV2 and TRBJ1-3; TRBD1 is a possible D gene (6 bases). Trimming removed 4 bases at V and 1 base at J, with 11 bases between. CDR1 SNHLY and CDR2 FYNNEI come from the germline V gene. CDR3 size: 15 residues. The DNA of the CDR3 is TGTGCCAGCAGTGCCAGGGGTACTTCTGGAAACACCATATATTTT. Amino acid sequence: CASSARGTSGNTIYF.

The chain couples TRBV5-5 to TRBJ1-3; TRBD1 might be the D (6 bases). From germline, CDR1 is SGHKS and CDR2 YYEKEE (reference sequence). This CDR3 is built from 14 residues. The V and J ends lost 4 bases and 2 bases respectively, with 10 bases between them. As DNA, the CDR3 is TGTGCCAGCAGCCAAGGGGGAACTGGAAACACCATATATTTT. Translating it yields CASSQGGTGNTIYF.

The V and J genes are TRBV7-8 and TRBJ2-3, with 8 bases matching TRBD1. The CDR3 consists of 15 residues. V dropped 1 base and J dropped 6; count of bases not matched to a gene: 6. Per the germline V gene, CDR1 is SGHVS and CDR2 is FQNEAQ. This chain's CDR3 is CASSLDQGAWDTQYF. Written as DNA, the CDR3 is TGTGCCAGCAGCTTAGACCAGGGGGCGTGGGATACGCAGTATTTT.

J is TRBJ1-2 and V is TRBV5-4; TRBD1 is a possible D gene (6 bases). This CDR3 is built from 15 residues. V dropped 2 bases and J dropped 4 bases, with 15 bases sitting between them. CDR1 and CDR2 (germline): SGHNT, YYREEE (reference sequence). CDR3 amino acids: CASSFPAPDSYGYTF. In DNA, the CDR3 is TGTGCCAGCAGCTTCCCGGCCCCGGACAGCTATGGCTACACCTTC.